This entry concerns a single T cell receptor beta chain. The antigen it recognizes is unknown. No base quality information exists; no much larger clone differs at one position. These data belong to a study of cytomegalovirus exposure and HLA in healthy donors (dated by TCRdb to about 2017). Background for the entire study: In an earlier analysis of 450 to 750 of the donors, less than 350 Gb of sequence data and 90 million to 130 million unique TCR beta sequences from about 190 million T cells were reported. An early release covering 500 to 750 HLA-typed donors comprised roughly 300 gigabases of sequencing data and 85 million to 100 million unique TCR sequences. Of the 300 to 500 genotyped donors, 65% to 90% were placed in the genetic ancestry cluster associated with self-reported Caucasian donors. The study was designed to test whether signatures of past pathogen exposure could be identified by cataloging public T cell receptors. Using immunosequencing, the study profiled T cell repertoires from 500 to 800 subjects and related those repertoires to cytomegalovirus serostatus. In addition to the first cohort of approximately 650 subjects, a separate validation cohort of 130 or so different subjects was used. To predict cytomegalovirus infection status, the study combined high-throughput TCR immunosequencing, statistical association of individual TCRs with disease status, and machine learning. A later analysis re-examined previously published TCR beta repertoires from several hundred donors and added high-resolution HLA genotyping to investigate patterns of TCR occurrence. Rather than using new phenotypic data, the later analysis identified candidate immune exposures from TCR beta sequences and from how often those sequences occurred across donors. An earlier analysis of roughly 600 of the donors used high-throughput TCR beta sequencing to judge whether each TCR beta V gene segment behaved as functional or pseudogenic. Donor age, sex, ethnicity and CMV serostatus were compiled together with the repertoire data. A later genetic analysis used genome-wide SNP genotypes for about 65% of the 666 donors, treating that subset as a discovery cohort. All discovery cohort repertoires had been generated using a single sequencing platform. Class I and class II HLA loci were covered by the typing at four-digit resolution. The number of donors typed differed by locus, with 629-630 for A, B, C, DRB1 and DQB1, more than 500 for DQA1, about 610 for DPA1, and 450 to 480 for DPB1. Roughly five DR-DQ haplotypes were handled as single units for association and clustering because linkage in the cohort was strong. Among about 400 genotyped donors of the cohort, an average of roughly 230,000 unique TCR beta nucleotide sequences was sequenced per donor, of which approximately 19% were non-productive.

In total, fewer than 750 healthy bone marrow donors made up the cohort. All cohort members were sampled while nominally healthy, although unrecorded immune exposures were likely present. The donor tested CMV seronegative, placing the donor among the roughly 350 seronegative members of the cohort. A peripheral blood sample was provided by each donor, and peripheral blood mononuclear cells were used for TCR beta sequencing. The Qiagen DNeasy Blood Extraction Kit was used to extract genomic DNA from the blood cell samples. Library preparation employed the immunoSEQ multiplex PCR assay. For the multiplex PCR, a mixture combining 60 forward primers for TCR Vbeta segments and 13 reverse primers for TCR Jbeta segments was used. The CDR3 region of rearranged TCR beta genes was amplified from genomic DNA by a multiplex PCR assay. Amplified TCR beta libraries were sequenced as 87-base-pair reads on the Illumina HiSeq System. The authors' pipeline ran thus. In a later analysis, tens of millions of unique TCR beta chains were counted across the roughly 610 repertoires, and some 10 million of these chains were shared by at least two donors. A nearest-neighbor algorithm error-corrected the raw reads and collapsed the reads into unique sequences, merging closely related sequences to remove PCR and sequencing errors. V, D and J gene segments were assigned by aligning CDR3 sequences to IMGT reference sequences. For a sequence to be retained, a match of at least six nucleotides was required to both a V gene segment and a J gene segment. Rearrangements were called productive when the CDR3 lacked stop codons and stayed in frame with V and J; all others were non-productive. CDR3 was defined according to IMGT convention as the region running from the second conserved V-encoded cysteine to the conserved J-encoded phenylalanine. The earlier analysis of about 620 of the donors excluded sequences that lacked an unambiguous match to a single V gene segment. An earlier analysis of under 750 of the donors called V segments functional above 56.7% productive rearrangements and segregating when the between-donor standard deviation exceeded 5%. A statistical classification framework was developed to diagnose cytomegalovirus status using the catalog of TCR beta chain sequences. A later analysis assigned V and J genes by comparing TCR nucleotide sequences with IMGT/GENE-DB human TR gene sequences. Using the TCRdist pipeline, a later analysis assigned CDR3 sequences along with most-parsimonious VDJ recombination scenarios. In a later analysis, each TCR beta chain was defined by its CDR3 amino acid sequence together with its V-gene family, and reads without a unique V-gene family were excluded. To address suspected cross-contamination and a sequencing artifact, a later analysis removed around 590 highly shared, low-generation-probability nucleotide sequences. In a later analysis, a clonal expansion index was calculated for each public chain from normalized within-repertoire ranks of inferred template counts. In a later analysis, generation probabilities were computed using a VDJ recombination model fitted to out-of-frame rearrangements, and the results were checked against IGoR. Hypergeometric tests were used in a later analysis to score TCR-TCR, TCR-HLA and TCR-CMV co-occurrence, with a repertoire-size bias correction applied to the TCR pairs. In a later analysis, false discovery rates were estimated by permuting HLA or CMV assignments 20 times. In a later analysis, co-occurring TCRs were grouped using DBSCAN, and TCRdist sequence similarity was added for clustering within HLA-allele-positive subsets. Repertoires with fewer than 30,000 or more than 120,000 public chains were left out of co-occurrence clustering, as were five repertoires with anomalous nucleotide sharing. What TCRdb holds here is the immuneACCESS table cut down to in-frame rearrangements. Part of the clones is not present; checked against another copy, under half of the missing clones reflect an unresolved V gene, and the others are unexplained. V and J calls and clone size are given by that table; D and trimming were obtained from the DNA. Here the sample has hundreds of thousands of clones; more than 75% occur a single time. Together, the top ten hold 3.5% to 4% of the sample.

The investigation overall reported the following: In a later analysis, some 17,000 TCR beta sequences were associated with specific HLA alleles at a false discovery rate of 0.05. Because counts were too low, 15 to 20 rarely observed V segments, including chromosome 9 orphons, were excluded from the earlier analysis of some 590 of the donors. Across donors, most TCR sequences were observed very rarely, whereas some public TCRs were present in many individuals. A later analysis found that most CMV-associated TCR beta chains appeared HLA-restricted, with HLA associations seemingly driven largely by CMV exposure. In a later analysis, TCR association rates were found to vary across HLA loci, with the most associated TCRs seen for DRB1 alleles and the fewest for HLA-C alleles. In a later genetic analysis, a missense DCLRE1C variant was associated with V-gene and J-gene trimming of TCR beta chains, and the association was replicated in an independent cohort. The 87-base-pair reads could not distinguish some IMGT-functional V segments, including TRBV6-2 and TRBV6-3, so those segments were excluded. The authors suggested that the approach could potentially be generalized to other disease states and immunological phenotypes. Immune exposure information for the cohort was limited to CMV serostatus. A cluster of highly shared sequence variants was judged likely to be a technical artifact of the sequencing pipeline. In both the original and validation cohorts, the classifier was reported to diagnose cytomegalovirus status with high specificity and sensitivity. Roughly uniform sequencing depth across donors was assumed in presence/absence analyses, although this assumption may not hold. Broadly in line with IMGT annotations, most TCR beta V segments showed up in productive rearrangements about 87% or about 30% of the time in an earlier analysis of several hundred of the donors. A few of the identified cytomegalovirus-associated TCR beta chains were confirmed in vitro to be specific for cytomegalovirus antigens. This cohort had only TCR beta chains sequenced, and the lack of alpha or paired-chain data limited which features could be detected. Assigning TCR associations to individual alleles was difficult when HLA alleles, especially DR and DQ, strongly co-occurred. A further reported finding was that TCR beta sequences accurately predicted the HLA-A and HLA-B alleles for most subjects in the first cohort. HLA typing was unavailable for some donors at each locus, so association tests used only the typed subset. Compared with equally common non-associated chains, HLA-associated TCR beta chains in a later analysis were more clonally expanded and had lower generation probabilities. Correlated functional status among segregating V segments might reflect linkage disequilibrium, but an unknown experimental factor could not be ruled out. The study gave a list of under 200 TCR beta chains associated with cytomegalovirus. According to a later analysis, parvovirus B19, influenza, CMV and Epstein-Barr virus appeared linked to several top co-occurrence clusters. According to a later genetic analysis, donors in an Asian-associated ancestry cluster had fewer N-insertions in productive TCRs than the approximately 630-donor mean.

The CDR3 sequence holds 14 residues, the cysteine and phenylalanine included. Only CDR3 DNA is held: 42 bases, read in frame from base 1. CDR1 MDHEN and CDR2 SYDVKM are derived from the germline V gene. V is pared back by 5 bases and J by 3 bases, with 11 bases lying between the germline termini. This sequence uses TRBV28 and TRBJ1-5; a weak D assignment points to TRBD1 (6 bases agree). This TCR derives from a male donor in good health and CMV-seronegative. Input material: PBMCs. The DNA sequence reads TGTGCCAGCAGTCCTACAGGGTTCAATCAGCCCCAGCATTTT. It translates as CASSPTGFNQPQHF.